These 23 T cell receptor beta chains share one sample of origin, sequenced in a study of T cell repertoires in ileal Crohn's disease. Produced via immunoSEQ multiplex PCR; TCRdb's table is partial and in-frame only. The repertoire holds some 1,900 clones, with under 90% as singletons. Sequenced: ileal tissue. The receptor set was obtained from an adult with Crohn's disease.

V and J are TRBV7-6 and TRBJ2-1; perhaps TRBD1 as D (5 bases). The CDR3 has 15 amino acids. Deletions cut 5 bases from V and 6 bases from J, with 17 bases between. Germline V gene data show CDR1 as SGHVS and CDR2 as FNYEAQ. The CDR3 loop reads CASSPGLRTVNEQFF. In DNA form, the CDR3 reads TGTGCCAGCAGCCCAGGGTTACGCACAGTCAATGAGCAGTTCTTC.

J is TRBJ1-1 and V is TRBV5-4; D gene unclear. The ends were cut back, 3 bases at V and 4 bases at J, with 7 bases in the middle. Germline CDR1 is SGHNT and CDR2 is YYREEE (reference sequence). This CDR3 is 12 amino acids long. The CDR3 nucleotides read TGTGCCAGCAGCTCGGAGAGCACTGAAGCTTTCTTT. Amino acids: CASSSESTEAFF.

The CDR3 bases are TGTGCCAGCAGCTTAGTGTCCGTTGAAGCTTTCTTT. Its translation is CASSLVSVEAFF. This chain connects TRBV7-9 to TRBJ1-1, with no clear D. V was cut by 1 base and J by 7 bases, with 7 bases left in between. The CDR3 contains 12 residues. Germline V lookup: CDR1 SEHNR, CDR2 FQNEAQ (reference sequence).

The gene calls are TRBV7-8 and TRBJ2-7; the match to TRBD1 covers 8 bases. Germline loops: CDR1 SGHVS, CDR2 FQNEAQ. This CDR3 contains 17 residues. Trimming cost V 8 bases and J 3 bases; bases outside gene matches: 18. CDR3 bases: TGTGCCAGCCAACAAGGACAGGGTGGGATAGGCCGCTACGAGCAGTACTTC. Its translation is CASQQGQGGIGRYEQYF.

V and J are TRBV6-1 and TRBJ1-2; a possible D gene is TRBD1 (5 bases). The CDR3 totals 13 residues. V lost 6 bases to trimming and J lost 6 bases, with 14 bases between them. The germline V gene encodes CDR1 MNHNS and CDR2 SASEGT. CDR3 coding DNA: TGTGCCAGCAGCCCGTCGGTGGGGCATGGCTACACCTTC. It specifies CASSPSVGHGYTF.

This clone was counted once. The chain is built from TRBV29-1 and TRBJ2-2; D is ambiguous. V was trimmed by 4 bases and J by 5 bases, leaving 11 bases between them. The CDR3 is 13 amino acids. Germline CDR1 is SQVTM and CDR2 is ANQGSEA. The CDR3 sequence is CSVGDTITGELFF. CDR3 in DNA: TGCAGCGTTGGAGACACTATAACCGGGGAGCTGTTTTTT.

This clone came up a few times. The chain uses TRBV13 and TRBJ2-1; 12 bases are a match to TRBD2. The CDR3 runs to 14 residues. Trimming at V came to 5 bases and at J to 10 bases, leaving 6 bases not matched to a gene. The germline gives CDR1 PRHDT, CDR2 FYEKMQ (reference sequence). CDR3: CASSPRTSGDEQFF. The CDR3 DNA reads TGTGCCAGCAGCCCCCGGACTAGCGGGGACGAGCAGTTCTTC.

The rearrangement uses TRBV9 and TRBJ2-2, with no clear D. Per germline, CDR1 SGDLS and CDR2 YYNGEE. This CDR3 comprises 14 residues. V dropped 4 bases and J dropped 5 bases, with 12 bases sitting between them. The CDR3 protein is CASSPSFVTGELFF. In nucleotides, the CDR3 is TGTGCCAGCAGCCCGTCTTTCGTGACCGGGGAGCTGTTTTTT.

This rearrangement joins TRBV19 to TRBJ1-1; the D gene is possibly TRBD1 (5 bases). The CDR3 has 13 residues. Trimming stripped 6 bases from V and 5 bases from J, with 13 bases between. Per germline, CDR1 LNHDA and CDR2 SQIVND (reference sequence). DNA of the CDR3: TGTGCCAGTAGCTTGACAGTATTGACTGAAGCTTTCTTT. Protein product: CASSLTVLTEAFF.

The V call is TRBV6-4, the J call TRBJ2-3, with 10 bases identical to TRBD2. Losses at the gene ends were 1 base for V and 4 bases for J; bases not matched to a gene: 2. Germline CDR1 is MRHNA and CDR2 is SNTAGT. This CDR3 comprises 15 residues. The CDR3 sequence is CASSDYSGGADTQYF. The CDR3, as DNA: TGTGCCAGCAGTGACTACAGCGGGGGGGCAGATACGCAGTATTTT.

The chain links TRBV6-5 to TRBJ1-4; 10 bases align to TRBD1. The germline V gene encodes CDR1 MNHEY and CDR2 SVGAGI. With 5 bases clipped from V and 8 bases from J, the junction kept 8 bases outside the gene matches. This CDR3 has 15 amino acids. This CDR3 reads CASSRGGQGREKLFF. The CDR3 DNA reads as TGTGCCAGCAGTAGAGGGGGACAGGGGAGGGAAAAACTGTTTTTT.

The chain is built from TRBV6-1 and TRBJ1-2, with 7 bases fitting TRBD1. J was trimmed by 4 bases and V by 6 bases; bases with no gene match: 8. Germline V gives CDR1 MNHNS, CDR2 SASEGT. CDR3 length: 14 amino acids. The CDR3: CASSGQAPIYGYTF. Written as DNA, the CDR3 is TGTGCCAGCAGCGGACAGGCTCCTATCTATGGCTACACCTTC.

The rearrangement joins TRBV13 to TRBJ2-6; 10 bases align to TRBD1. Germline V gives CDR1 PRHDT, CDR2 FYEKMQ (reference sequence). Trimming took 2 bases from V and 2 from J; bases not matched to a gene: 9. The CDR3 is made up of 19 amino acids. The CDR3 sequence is CASSLIVDRGGPGANVLTF. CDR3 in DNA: TGTGCCAGCAGCTTAATTGTGGACAGGGGGGGGCCTGGGGCCAACGTCCTGACTTTC. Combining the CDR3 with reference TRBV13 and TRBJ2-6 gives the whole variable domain AAGVIQSPRHLIKEKRETATLKCYPIPRHDTVYWYQQGPGQDPQFLISFYEKMQSDKGSIPDRFSAQQFSDYHSELNMSSLELGDSALYFCASSLIVDRGGPGANVLTFGAGSRLTVL.

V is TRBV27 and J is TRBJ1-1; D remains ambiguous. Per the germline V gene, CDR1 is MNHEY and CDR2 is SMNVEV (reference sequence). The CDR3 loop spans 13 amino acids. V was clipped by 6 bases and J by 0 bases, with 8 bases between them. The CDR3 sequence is CASSPHVNTEAFF. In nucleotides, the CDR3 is TGTGCCAGCAGCCCACACGTGAACACTGAAGCTTTCTTT.

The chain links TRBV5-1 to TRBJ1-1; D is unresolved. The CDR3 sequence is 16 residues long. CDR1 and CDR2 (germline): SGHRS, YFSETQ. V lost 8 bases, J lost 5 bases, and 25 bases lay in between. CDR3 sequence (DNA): TGCGCCAGTACCCGGAGTGGAGGGAGAGATGGGACTGAAGCTTTCTTT. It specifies CASTRSGGRDGTEAFF.

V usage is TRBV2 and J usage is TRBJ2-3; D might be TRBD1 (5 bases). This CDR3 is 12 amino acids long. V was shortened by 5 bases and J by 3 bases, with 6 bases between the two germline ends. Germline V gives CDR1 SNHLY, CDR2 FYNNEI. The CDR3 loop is CASSRGTDTQYF. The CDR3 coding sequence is TGTGCCAGCAGTAGGGGAACAGATACGCAGTATTTT.

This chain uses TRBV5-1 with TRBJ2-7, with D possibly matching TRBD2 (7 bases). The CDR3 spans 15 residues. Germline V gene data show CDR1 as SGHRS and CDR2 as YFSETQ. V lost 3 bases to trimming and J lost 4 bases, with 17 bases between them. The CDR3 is CASSSTGGGTYEQYF. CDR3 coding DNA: TGCGCCAGCAGCTCCACGGGGGGCGGAACTTACGAGCAGTACTTC.

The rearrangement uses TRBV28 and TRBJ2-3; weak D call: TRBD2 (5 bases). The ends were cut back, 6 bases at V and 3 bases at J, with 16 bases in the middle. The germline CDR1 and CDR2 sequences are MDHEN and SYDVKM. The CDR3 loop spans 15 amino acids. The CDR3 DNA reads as TGTGCCAGCAGCTCCGGTGGTAGCGTAACAGATACGCAGTATTTT. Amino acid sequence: CASSSGGSVTDTQYF.

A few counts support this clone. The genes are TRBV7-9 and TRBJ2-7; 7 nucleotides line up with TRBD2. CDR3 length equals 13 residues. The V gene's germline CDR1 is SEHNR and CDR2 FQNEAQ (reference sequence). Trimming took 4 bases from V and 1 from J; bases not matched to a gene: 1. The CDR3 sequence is CASSWGGSYEQYF. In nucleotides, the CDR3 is TGTGCCAGCAGCTGGGGGGGTTCCTACGAGCAGTACTTC.

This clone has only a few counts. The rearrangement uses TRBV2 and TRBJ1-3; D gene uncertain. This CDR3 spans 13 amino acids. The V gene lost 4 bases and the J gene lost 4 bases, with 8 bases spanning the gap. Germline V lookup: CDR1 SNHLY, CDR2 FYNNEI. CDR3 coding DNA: TGTGCCAGCAGTGTTGGACTGGGAAACACCATATATTTT. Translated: CASSVGLGNTIYF. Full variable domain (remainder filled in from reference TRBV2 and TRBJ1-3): EPEVTQTPSHQVTQMGQEVILRCVPISNHLYFYWYRQILGQKVEFLVSFYNNEISEKSEIFDDQFSVERPDGSNFTLKIRSTKLEDSAMYFCASSVGLGNTIYFGEGSWLTVV.

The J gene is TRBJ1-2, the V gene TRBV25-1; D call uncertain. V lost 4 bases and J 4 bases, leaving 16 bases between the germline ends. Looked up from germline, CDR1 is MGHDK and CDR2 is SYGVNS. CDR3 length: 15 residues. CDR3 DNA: TGTGCCAGCAGTGGATATGAGGGATGGTTCTATGGCTACACCTTC. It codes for CASSGYEGWFYGYTF.

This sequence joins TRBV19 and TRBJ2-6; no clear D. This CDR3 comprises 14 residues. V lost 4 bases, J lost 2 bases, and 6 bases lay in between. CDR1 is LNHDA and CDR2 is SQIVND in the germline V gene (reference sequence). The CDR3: CASSTKTGANVLTF. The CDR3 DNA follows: TGTGCCAGTAGTACCAAAACTGGGGCCAACGTCCTGACTTTC.

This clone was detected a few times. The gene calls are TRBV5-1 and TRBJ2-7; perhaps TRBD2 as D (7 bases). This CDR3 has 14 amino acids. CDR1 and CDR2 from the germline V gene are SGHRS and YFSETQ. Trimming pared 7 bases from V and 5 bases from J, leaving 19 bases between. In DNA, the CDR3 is TGCGCCAGCGGAAGGGGGGGGGTCATGGACGAGCAGTACTTC. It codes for CASGRGGVMDEQYF.